This is a list of T cell receptor beta chains from one sample in a study of blood T cell repertoires in COVID-19. Sequencing was performed with immunoSEQ multiplex PCR; in TCRdb, only in-frame clones are kept and a portion is missing. This table has 250,000 to 350,000 clones, about nine tenths appearing once. Sequencing was carried out using PBMCs or T cells enriched from blood (not recorded which). The receptors derive from a woman aged 18-29 years who had recovered from COVID-19. Both conserved end residues are part of each CDR3. The D gene is left open where the match is weak. Clone size, where shown, is once, few, many, or a class for clones that have expanded.

V	J	size	length	D	CDR3	DNA
TRBV7-2	TRBJ1-4	NA	14	NA	CASRRDWKEEKLFF	TGTGCCAGCAGACGGGACTGGAAGGAGGAAAAACTGTTTTTT
TRBV7-9	TRBJ2-1	once	14	TRBD1	CASSPISTGVEQFF	TGTGCCAGCAGCCCAATATCGACAGGGGTTGAGCAGTTCTTC
TRBV18	TRBJ1-4	NA	15	NA	CASSANRGINEKLFF	TGTGCCAGCTCAGCCAATCGGGGGATTAATGAAAAACTGTTTTTT
TRBV19	TRBJ1-1	NA	14	NA	CASSITGLNTEAFF	TGTGCCAGTAGTATTACAGGGTTAAACACTGAAGCTTTCTTT
TRBV3-1/TRBV3-2	TRBJ1-1	NA	15	NA	CASSRETTSRTEAFF	TGTGCCAGCAGCCGGGAGACCACATCCAGAACTGAAGCTTTCTTT
TRBV5-5	TRBJ1-3	once	14	NA	CASSGGLSGNTIYF	TGTGCCAGCAGCGGAGGGTTGTCTGGAAACACCATATATTTT
TRBV27	TRBJ2-1	once	15	TRBD1	CASRLTGGERGEQFF	TGTGCCAGCAGGTTAACAGGGGGCGAGCGGGGAGAGCAGTTCTTC
TRBV6-5	TRBJ1-1	NA	14	NA	CASSYWDSNTEAFF	TGTGCCAGCAGTTATTGGGACTCGAACACTGAAGCTTTCTTT
TRBV5-1	TRBJ2-5	NA	15	NA	CASSLSAEAQETQYF	TGCGCCAGCAGCTTGTCGGCAGAGGCTCAAGAGACCCAGTACTTC
TRBV19	TRBJ1-1	NA	15	NA	CASSIGAVRATEAFF	TGTGCCAGTAGTATTGGGGCTGTCAGGGCCACTGAAGCTTTCTTT
TRBV5-1	TRBJ2-5	NA	18	TRBD2	CASSGALASGGPGETQYF	TGCGCCAGCAGCGGCGCGTTGGCTAGCGGGGGGCCTGGAGAGACCCAGTACTTC
TRBV3-1/TRBV3-2	TRBJ2-2	NA	16	NA	CASSPPWSGGTGELFF	TGTGCCAGCAGCCCCCCCTGGAGCGGAGGAACCGGGGAGCTGTTTTTT
TRBV4-1	TRBJ1-3	NA	16	NA	CASSQSGRDSRNTIYF	TGCGCCAGCAGCCAAAGTGGTCGGGACTCTAGAAACACCATATATTTT
TRBV11-2	TRBJ1-2	NA	18	TRBD1	CASSLDRRGQGASYGYTF	TGTGCCAGCAGCTTAGACCGGCGGGGACAGGGGGCTAGCTATGGCTACACCTTC
TRBV5-8	TRBJ1-1	NA	17	NA	CASSYLLGAQSRTEAFF	TGTGCCAGCAGCTATTTACTGGGGGCGCAAAGTCGCACTGAAGCTTTCTTT
TRBV19	TRBJ2-1	NA	13	TRBD1	CASTQGAYNEQFF	TGTGCCAGTACGCAGGGGGCCTACAATGAGCAGTTCTTC
TRBV29-1	TRBJ2-5	once	11	NA	CSVTIRETQYF	TGCAGCGTGACTATACGCGAGACCCAGTACTTC
TRBV4-1	TRBJ2-7	NA	15	NA	CASSQDSDSNYEQYF	TGCGCCAGCAGCCAAGATTCGGACAGTAACTACGAGCAGTACTTC
TRBV30	TRBJ2-7	NA	14	TRBD1	CAWRGQGASYEQYF	TGTGCCTGGAGGGGACAGGGGGCTTCCTACGAGCAGTACTTC
TRBV9	TRBJ2-3	once	17	TRBD2	CASSPGRREVGTDTQYF	TGTGCCAGCAGCCCGGGGAGGCGGGAGGTAGGAACAGATACGCAGTATTTT
TRBV3-1/TRBV3-2	TRBJ1-3	NA	15	NA	CASSQARTQGNTIYF	TGTGCCAGCAGCCAAGCAAGGACTCAAGGAAACACCATATATTTT
TRBV10-3	TRBJ2-3	once	16	TRBD2	CAISESGGGGTDTQYF	TGTGCCATCAGTGAGTCAGGCGGGGGGGGGACAGATACGCAGTATTTT
TRBV19	TRBJ1-2	NA	13	TRBD1	CASSVDRDAGYTF	TGTGCCAGTAGTGTGGACAGGGACGCGGGCTACACCTTC
TRBV5-1	TRBJ1-4	NA	17	NA	CASSLTGTEATNEKLFF	TGCGCCAGCAGCTTGACCGGGACTGAGGCAACTAATGAAAAACTGTTTTTT
TRBV9	TRBJ2-3	NA	16	NA	CASSVATTSSTDTQYF	TGTGCCAGCAGCGTAGCTACGACTTCTAGCACAGATACGCAGTATTTT
TRBV25-1	TRBJ1-1	NA	15	TRBD1	CASSDVQGLGTEAFF	TGTGCCAGCAGTGATGTACAGGGGTTGGGCACTGAAGCTTTCTTT
TRBV28	TRBJ2-2	NA	16	TRBD2	CASSLVIAGGSGELFF	TGTGCCAGCAGTTTAGTTATAGCGGGAGGGTCCGGGGAGCTGTTTTTT
TRBV4-1	TRBJ2-7	NA	14	TRBD1	CASSRTGERNEQYF	TGCGCCAGCAGCCGTACAGGGGAACGGAACGAGCAGTACTTC
TRBV4-2	TRBJ2-7	once	15	NA	CASSQEGGRAYEQYF	TGTGCCAGCAGCCAAGAAGGGGGTAGGGCCTACGAGCAGTACTTC
TRBV28	TRBJ2-1	NA	16	NA	CASIPVAETFYNEQFF	TGTGCCAGCATACCTGTCGCGGAGACGTTTTACAATGAGCAGTTCTTC
TRBV20-1	TRBJ1-1	NA	11	NA	CSITWNTEAFF	TGCAGTATAACTTGGAACACTGAAGCTTTCTTT
TRBV3-1/TRBV3-2	TRBJ2-5	NA	17	NA	CASSQDLRAGDQETQYF	TGTGCCAGCAGCCAAGATTTGAGGGCAGGGGACCAAGAGACCCAGTACTTC